The sequence of this TCR beta chain was determined in a study of blood T cell repertoires in COVID-19 (dated by TCRdb to the early 2020s). Background on the whole study: Samples covering the acute and convalescent phases of COVID-19 were provided by collaborators in the United States, Italy and Spain. The material from the prospective study consisted of cDNA or gDNA derived from T cells, B-cell-depleted T cells, or PBMCs. Where HLA class I and class II types were available, the types were taken from metadata supplied by the sample provider, not from assay-based typing. The sample metadata nearly always contained a de-identified subject ID, COVID-19 status, age in years and sex. Subjects who had been exposed to COVID-19, were actively infected with it, or had recovered from it provided the deeply sampled blood TCRbeta repertoires that made up the dataset. The repertoires were made available in a free public database intended to serve as a resource for research on the immune response to SARS-CoV-2. Samples were obtained from the ongoing ImmuneRACE study (first 160 participants) and from some 1,200 subjects provided by 6 global collaborators.

The immunoSEQ Assay, a bias-controlled multiplex PCR, was used to amplify TCRbeta CDR3 regions from genomic DNA. Turning to the authors' computational methods: Nucleated cell counts per sample were estimated from amplification of reference gene primers within the assay. To quantify the absolute abundance of each unique TCRbeta CDR3 rearrangement, sequence reads were collapsed and filtered. For each sample, productive Simpson clonality was calculated as the square root of Simpson's diversity index across productive rearrangements. The table was pulled from immuneACCESS by TCRdb, which kept in-frame rearrangements only. Such tables lose some clones; where checked, under half of the loss comes from unresolved V genes, and the rest has no known cause. V, J and clone size are taken as reported in that table, and D and trimming were inferred from the DNA itself. The sample yields about 430,000 clones; 70% to 90% were counted once. The ten largest clones add up to 1.4% to 1.5% of the sample.

In the prospective study, participants were roughly 18 to 100 years old, resided in under 30 geographic areas of the United States, and were enrolled through a virtual design. Cohort assignment in the prospective study relied on participant-reported clinical history from a screening survey and a study questionnaire. Exposed participants had been in contact, within 2 weeks of entering the study, with a person who had a PCR-confirmed or clinician-diagnosed case of COVID-19. Each participant in the prospective study had whole blood, serum and a nasopharyngeal or oropharyngeal swab collected by mobile phlebotomists. Participants in the prospective study had the option to provide additional blood draws and questionnaires over an approximately 2-month period. Prospective study blood samples were shipped either frozen or at room temperature before DNA extraction. As encoded in the germline V gene (reference sequence), CDR1 is SEHNR while CDR2 is FQNEAQ. The CDR3 holds 14 amino acids from the cysteine to the phenylalanine. Solely the CDR3 DNA is kept, with 42 bases framed from the first base. V loses 3 bases of germline sequence and J loses 5 bases, and the interval between the two ends is 13 bases.

Concerning this clone itself: Its antigen has not been determined. No base quality values were provided; no much bigger clone lies one nucleotide off.

Paper-wide results and their limitations: Clinical and demographic metadata were provided uncurated, with the amount varying by source and participant.

Recombination linked TRBV7-9 to TRBJ1-1; a weak D assignment points to TRBD1 (5 bases agree). The sample was PBMCs or T cells enriched from blood (not recorded which). The clonotype was recovered from a woman aged 18-35 years who had been exposed to COVID-19. In nucleotides, the sequence is TGTGCCAGCAGCTTGGAAACTCAGGGTACTGAAGCTTTCTTT. This sequence encodes CASSLETQGTEAFF. The CDR3 plus the reference TRBV7-9 and TRBJ1-1 genes for the other parts give the full variable domain: DTGVSQNPRHKITKRGQNVTFRCDPISEHNRLYWYRQTLGQGPEFLTYFQNEAQLEKSRLLSDRFSAERPKGSFSTLEIQRTEQGDSAMYLCASSLETQGTEAFFGQGTRLTVV.